This T cell receptor (beta chain) was observed in a study of identical twins. The CDR3 is 13 residues long. V shed 3 bases and J shed 3 bases, with 11 bases lying between them. CDR1 is DFQATT, CDR2 SNEGSKA, per germline (reference sequence). MiXCR, run by TCRdb on the 5' RACE reads, gives a single entry per CDR3 protein. The sample holds hundreds of thousands of distinct CDR3 sequences, 15% to 20% seen once. These data are also associated with another study on T cells expressing NK-cell markers. From that second work: Sorted CD3+CD56-NKG2C+, CD3+CD56+NKG2C+ and CD3+CD56+NKG2C- T cells supplied the TCR beta repertoires. The dominant NKG2C+ clonotypes represented roughly 1.0-7.5% of CD8+ T cells in five or six donors. Whether expanded NKG2C+ T cell clones were HCMV-specific remained unclear.

Material: PBMCs. V usage is TRBV20-1 and J usage is TRBJ1-1; D remains unclear. This clonotype was obtained from a woman younger than 35 in good health. This CDR3 is CSASSGRDTEAFF. The CDR3 nucleotides are TGCAGTGCTAGTTCGGGGAGGGACACTGAAGCTTTCTTT.